This T cell receptor beta chain was identified during a study of blood T cells in healthy people across ages. Using a J-beta primer mix together with a sample-barcoded 5' primer, a second PCR was run for roughly 7 to 11 cycles. Template switching added a 12-random-nucleotide identifier to every cDNA molecule. One entry per CDR3 protein results from TCRdb running MiXCR on the 5' RACE reads. The table records some 1.7 million distinct CDR3 sequences, under 30% of them present only once. The draw of peripheral blood yielded approximately 10 milliliters from each donor. The authors extracted at least 5.5 micrograms of total RNA per sample. The CDR3 loop spans 16 amino acids. The V end was cut by 6 bases, the J end by 1 base, with 15 bases between.

The chain is built from TRBV12-3 or TRBV12-4 and TRBJ2-2; D gene ambiguous. This TCR derives from a woman aged 25 to 39 in good health. The material sequenced was blood. CDR3 in DNA: TGTGCCAGCAGCATAAGGGTTTTCGGGAACACCGGGGAGCTGTTTTTT. Amino acids: CASSIRVFGNTGELFF.